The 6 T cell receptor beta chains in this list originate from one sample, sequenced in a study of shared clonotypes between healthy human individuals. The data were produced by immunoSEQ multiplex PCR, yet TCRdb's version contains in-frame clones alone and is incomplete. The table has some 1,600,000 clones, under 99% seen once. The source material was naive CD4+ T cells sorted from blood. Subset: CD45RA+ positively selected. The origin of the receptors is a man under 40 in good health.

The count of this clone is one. The CDR3 DNA is TGCGCCTCCGGGCGGGAAATATTCGGGGAGCTGTTTTTT. It encodes CASGREIFGELFF. The chain joins TRBV10-1 to TRBJ2-2, with TRBD2 as a possible D gene (6 bases). Germline V gene sequence: CDR1 WNHNN, CDR2 SYGVQD (reference sequence). The CDR3 runs to 13 residues. Trimming removed 11 bases at V and 7 bases at J, with 17 bases between.

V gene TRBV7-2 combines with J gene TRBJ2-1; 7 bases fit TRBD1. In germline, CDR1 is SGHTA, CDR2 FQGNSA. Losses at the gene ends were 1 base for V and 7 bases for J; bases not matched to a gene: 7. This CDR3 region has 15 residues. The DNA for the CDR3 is TGTGCCAGCAGCTTAGGGCAGGGGGTCCCTAATGAGCAGTTCTTC. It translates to CASSLGQGVPNEQFF. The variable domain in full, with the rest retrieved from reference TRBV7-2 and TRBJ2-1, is GAGVSQSPSNKVTEKGKDVELRCDPISGHTALYWYRQSLGQGLEFLIYFQGNSAPDKSGLPSDRFSAERTGGSVSTLTIQRTQQEDSAVYLCASSLGQGVPNEQFFGPGTRLTVL.

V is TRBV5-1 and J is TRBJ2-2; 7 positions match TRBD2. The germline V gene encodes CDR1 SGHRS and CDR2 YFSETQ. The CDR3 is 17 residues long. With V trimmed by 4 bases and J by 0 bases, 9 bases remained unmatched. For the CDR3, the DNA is TGCGCCAGCAGCCCGACGGGGAGGGCCGCGAACACCGGGGAGCTGTTTTTT. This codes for CASSPTGRAANTGELFF.

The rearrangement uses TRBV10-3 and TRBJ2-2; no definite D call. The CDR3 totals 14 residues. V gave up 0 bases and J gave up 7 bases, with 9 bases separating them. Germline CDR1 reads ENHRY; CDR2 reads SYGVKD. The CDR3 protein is CAISESGLNGELFF. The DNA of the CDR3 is TGTGCCATCAGTGAGTCAGGGTTGAACGGGGAGCTGTTTTTT.

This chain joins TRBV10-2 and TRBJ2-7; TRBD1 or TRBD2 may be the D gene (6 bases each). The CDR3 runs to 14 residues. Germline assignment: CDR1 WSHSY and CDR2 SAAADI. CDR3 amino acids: CASSDPGARGAVTV. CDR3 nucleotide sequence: TGCGCCAGCAGTGACCCGGGGGCTAGGGGGGCGGTGACTGTA.

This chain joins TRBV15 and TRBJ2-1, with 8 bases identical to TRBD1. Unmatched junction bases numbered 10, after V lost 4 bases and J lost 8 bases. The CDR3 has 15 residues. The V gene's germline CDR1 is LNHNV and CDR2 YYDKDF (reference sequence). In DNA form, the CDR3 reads TGTGCCACCAGCACTGGGGACAGGCTGGGTTATGAGCAGTTCTTC. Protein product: CATSTGDRLGYEQFF.